This paragraph covers one T cell receptor (beta chain) sequence. Produced via immunoSEQ multiplex PCR; TCRdb's table is partial and in-frame only. This sample carries more than 300,000 clones, about 90% of them seen once, and the ten largest clones take about 6.7%. This sample stems from a study of blood T cell repertoires in COVID-19. Enrollment of patients from Seattle took place during active infection, with longitudinal follow-up. The V end was cut by 4 bases, the J end by 0 bases, with 13 bases between. There are 15 residues in the CDR3. Germline V gene lookup returns CDR1 SGDLS and CDR2 YYNGEE. This clonotype originated in a woman aged 70 to 79 with COVID-19, enrolled during active disease. This chain links TRBV9 with TRBJ1-1; no reliable D call. The material sequenced was peripheral blood. The CDR3 DNA sequence: TGTGCCAGCAGCCCGCAGATTAACATGAACACTGAAGCTTTCTTT. Translated: CASSPQINMNTEAFF.